The sequence of this T cell receptor (beta chain) was determined in a study of T cell responses to AZD1222 COVID-19 vaccine. Study-wide results and caveats: Increases in Spike-specific TCR breadth and depth were seen after two AZD1222 doses. Spike as a whole was targeted by vaccine-associated CD4 TCRs, dominant at 160-218 and 743-854. Clonal diversity was possibly underestimated; the donors were predominantly white British and more often female.

Measured with immunoSEQ multiplex PCR; TCRdb has only the in-frame clones, and not every one. The repertoire holds approximately 270,000 clones, with about 94% as singletons. Trimming left V 3 bases short and J 2 bases short, with 10 bases between. The germline gives CDR1 MNHEY, CDR2 SVGAGI. CDR3 length: 14 residues. To note about this clone: Antigen unknown.

Pooled in the analysis were second doses at about 4 or about 12 weeks. J is TRBJ1-2 and V is TRBV6-5; D possibly corresponds to TRBD1 (5 bases). Sequences were derived from peripheral blood, sampled 28 days after the second AZD1222 dose. The TCR sequence derives from an adult who received the AZD1222 COVID-19 vaccine. The CDR3 DNA follows: TGTGCCAGCAGTTATTTGAGGGGCAACTATGGCTACACCTTC. Translated: CASSYLRGNYGYTF.